A single sample is the source of the 12 T cell receptor beta chains below, sequenced in a study of CXCR3-negative and CXCR3-positive naive CD8 T cells. Carrying UMI labels, the TRB cDNA libraries were prepared through 5' RACE. Each CDR3 protein gets one entry in TCRdb, which reprocessed the 5' RACE reads and gives no DNA. The data include over 150,000 distinct CDR3 sequences; the top ten clones carry 0.49%. The antigens of these receptors remain unknown. Findings of the study overall: Greater hydrophobicity was found in TRB CDR3s of CXCR3-positive naive cells than of CXCR3-negative naive cells.

Sequenced material: naive CXCR3+ CD8+ T cells from blood. Subset defined: CD45RO-CCR7+CD27+CD95- naive CD8+ T cells expressing CXCR3 (TNR3+). The receptor source for this set is a human donor in good health. Some clones in this sample may be carry-over from other donors' samples.

V and J are TRBV5-1 and TRBJ2-5; the TCRdb call, TRBD1, lacks DNA for checking. CDR1 SGHRS and CDR2 YFSETQ come from the germline V gene. This CDR3 spans 14 amino acids. CDR3 loop: CASSSVGHQETQYF.

The rearrangement joins TRBV11-3 to TRBJ2-2; TCRdb reports TRBD2, a call that lacks DNA to check it against. Germline-derived CDR1 and CDR2 are SGHNT and YENEEA. This CDR3 is 15 amino acids long. CDR3 region: CASGSGSANTGELFF.

The chain joins TRBV20-1 to TRBJ2-1; checking the TCRdb D call of TRBD1 is not possible without DNA. Per germline, CDR1 DFQATT and CDR2 SNEGSKA (reference sequence). The CDR3 sequence is 14 residues long. The chain's CDR3 is CSASPGDSYNEQFF.

The V gene is TRBV9, the J gene TRBJ1-1; TCRdb picks TRBD1, but there is no DNA to check that call. The CDR3 runs to 14 residues. From germline, CDR1 is SGDLS and CDR2 YYNGEE. The CDR3 loop reads CASSAEGVAAEAFF.

The chain uses TRBV5-1 and TRBJ1-2; TCRdb designates TRBD1, a call that cannot be tested without DNA. The CDR3 runs 17 residues. Germline values: CDR1 SGHRS, CDR2 YFSETQ. CDR3: CASSLEPGQGILSGYTF.

The genes are TRBV2 and TRBJ1-2; TCRdb's D call of TRBD1 is untestable without DNA. The CDR3 spans 12 residues. CDR1 is SNHLY, CDR2 FYNNEI, per germline. CDR3 sequence reads: CAIQTGGTGYTF.

This sequence joins TRBV20-1 and TRBJ1-1; the TCRdb D gene call, TRBD1, has no DNA to confirm it. Germline CDR1 and CDR2: DFQATT and SNEGSKA (reference sequence). This CDR3 spans 13 amino acids. CDR3 amino acids: CSATTGMNTEAFF.

The rearrangement joins TRBV28 to TRBJ2-7; the D call of TRBD1 rests on TCRdb alone, since no DNA is present to check it. The CDR3 runs 14 residues. Germline CDR1 is MDHEN and CDR2 is SYDVKM. The chain's CDR3 is CASSFGAVFYEQYF.

The chain uses TRBV29-1 and TRBJ2-3. Germline CDR1 is SQVTM and CDR2 is ANQGSEA. This CDR3 contains 14 residues. CDR3 region: CSVDPETHTDTQYF.

The V call is TRBV7-6, the J call TRBJ2-7. The CDR3 spans 15 residues. Germline V gene sequence: CDR1 SGHVS, CDR2 FNYEAQ. This chain's CDR3 is CASSLDPSEIYEQYF.

The genes are TRBV4-3 and TRBJ2-1; the TRBD1 assignment by TCRdb is unverifiable without DNA. Germline V CDR1 and CDR2: LGHNA, YSLEER. The CDR3 is 17 amino acids. The CDR3 here is CASSQKVGGGKYNEQFF.

The rearrangement uses TRBV11-3 and TRBJ1-1; TCRdb indicates TRBD1, and absent DNA this call remains unverified. The CDR3 extends over 12 amino acids. CDR1 is SGHNT and CDR2 is YENEEA in the germline V gene. CDR3 protein: CASNGQYTEAFF.